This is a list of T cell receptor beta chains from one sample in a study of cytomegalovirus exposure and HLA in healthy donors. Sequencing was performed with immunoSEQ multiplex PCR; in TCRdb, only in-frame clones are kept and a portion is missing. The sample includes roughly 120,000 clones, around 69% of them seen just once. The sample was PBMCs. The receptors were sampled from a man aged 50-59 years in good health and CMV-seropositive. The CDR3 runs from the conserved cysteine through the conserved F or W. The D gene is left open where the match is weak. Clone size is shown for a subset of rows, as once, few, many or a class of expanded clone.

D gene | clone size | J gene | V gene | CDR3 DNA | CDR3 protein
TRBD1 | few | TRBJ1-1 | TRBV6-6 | TGTGCCAGCAGTCAGCCGGGACAGTCCATGAACACTGAAGCTTTCTTT | CASSQPGQSMNTEAFF
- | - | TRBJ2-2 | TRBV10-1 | TGCGCCAGCAGTGAGGCCAGTGCCGGGGAGCTGTTTTTT | CASSEASAGELFF
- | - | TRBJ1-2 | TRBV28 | TGTGCCAAGAACAGGAGTTTAAGCTATGGCTACACCTTC | CAKNRSLSYGYTF
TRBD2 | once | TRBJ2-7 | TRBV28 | TGTGCCAGCAGTTGGGGAGGGAGCTCCTACGAGCAGTACTTC | CASSWGGSSYEQYF
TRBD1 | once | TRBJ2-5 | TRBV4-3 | TGCGCCAGCAGCCCGACAGGGGGCTGGTCCCAAGAGACCCAGTACTTC | CASSPTGGWSQETQYF
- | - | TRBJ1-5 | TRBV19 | TGTGCCAGTAGTACAGGGATCTATAGCAATCAGCCCCAGCATTTT | CASSTGIYSNQPQHF
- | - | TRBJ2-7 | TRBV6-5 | TGTGCCAGCAGTCCTTACTACGAGCAGTACTTC | CASSPYYEQYF
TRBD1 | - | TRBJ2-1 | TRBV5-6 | TGTGCCAGCAGCCTACGGACAGGGTCCTACAATGAGCAGTTCTTC | CASSLRTGSYNEQFF
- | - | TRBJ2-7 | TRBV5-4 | TGTGCCAGCAGCCTGAACTACGAGCAGTACTTC | CASSLNYEQYF
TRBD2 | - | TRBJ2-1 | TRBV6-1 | TGTGCCAGCGAGGGACTAGCGAGGGACAATGAGCAGTTCTTC | CASEGLARDNEQFF